This T cell receptor beta chain was observed in a study of tumor-infiltrating lymphocytes in primary liver carcinoma. Study-level information: Resection treated the patients' primary liver carcinoma.

From around 520 ng of total RNA, TCR beta-specific cDNA was reverse-transcribed using a constant-region primer. Construction of TCR beta libraries relied on three successive nested multiplex PCR rounds employing slightly modified ARM-PCR. Rounds one and two of PCR, each of 10 cycles, were primed with TRBV1-TRBV30 forward primers and a C-beta reverse primer. MiXCR was run by TCRdb on the multiplex PCR reads, yielding one entry per CDR3 protein. In the table there are approximately 300,000 distinct CDR3 sequences, roughly two thirds of which are singletons. In the case of this clonotype: What it recognizes is unknown. A much larger clone differs by one base, so this may be a read error.

Study-level points and caveats: When set against blood, tumors had a significantly higher top-250-clone fraction (p = 0.039).

Germline DNA was extracted too, while blood RNA derived from unsorted whole blood. Before the surgical procedure, four milliliters of peripheral blood were collected. Trimming removed 0 bases from V and 3 bases from J, with 12 bases in between. Germline values: CDR1 MGHRA, CDR2 YSYEKL. CDR3 length: 17 amino acids. This clonotype was obtained from a middle-aged man with primary liver carcinoma and hepatitis B virus infection. Specimen: peripheral blood. V usage is TRBV4-1 and J usage is TRBJ1-6, with TRBD1 as a possible D gene (5 bases). The CDR3 DNA follows: TGCGCCAGCAGCCAAGATCGGGGGACCTACTATAATTCACCCCTCCACTTT. This encodes CASSQDRGTYYNSPLHF.